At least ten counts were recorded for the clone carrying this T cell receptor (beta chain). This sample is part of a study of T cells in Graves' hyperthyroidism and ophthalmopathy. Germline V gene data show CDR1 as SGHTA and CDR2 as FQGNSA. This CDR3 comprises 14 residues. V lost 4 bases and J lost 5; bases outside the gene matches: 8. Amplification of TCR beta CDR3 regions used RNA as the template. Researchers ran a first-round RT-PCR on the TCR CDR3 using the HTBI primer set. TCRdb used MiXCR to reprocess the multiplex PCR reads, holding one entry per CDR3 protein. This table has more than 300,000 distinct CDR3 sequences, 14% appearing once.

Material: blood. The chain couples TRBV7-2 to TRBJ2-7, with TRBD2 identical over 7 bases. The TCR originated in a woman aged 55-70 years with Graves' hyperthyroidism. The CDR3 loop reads CASSYRLATNEQYF. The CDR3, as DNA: TGTGCCAGCAGCTATCGACTAGCTACCAACGAGCAGTACTTC.